This T cell receptor (beta chain) originates from a study of blood T cell repertoires in COVID-19. Trimming took 2 bases from V and 7 from J; bases not matched to a gene: 5. CDR1 and CDR2 from the germline V gene are SGHVS and FQNEAQ. This CDR3 has 13 amino acids. In the authors' methods: Amplified reference gene primers provided the basis for estimating nucleated cell counts. Sequenced by immunoSEQ multiplex PCR; TCRdb stores in-frame clones only, minus some. D and trimming come from the DNA, and the V and J calls and clone size come from that table. The sample records about 220,000 clones, around three quarters being singletons.

Sequencing was done on a sample of peripheral blood. This rearrangement joins TRBV7-8 to TRBJ2-7, with 7 positions matching TRBD1. The sequence was obtained from a woman aged 70-85 years with acute or convalescent COVID-19. CDR3 sequence reads: CASSLSEGAEQYF. CDR3 DNA: TGTGCCAGCAGCTTAAGCGAGGGGGCGGAGCAGTACTTC.